The clone carrying this T cell receptor beta chain appeared many times. TCRdb's table, derived via immunoSEQ multiplex PCR, lists solely in-frame clones and lacks some. The sample was found to contain 20,000 to 30,000 clones, and every one recurs. This sample was included in a study of T cells after posttransplantation cyclophosphamide. On the day of bone marrow donation, the related graft donor provided peripheral blood. Per germline, CDR1 SGHNT and CDR2 YYREEE (reference sequence). This CDR3 contains 13 residues. V lost 0 bases to trimming and J lost 5 bases, with 8 bases between them. This sequence joins TRBV5-4 and TRBJ2-5; no definite D call. The sequence was obtained from a woman aged 45-65 years in good health, CMV-negative, and a related stem cell transplant donor. The sample consisted of PBMCs. CDR3 residues: CASSLGGAETQYF. The CDR3 DNA is TGTGCCAGCAGCTTGGGAGGAGCCGAGACCCAGTACTTC.